Only one count was recorded for the clone carrying this TCR beta chain. Germline CDR1 SGDLS, CDR2 YYNGEE. The CDR3 is 16 residues long. Trimming removed 3 bases from V and 1 base from J; junction bases left unmatched: 4. Naive CD8 cells lacked CD45RO and underwent positive selection for CCR7, leaving out terminally differentiated effector memory CD45RA+ cells. These data are taken from a study of shared clonotypes between healthy human individuals. Overall study context: The people who gave samples were a couple of women and a few men aged 18 to 49.

At deep level, the assay was performed. Profiling relied on immunoSEQ multiplex PCR, and the TCRdb table lists in-frame clones only, not all of them. The sample has around 560,000 clones, 90% to 95% seen once. The source is a woman younger than 45 in good health. Sequenced: naive CD8+ T cells sorted from blood. This chain links TRBV9 with TRBJ2-6, with TRBD2 identical over 7 bases. In DNA, the CDR3 is TGTGCCAGCAGCGGAACTAGCGAATCTGGGGCCAACGTCCTGACTTTC. This encodes CASSGTSESGANVLTF.